The entry that follows covers one T cell receptor (beta chain) sequence. Its antigen is as yet unknown. TCRdb's copy holds only in-frame clones and misses some; the assay was immunoSEQ multiplex PCR. The table lists around 1.1 million clones, around 78% of them singletons, with roughly 0.61% in the top ten. A CD45RA-negative memory subset and a CD45RA+ naive subset were separated from the CD4+ cells. The data originate from a study of shared clonotypes between healthy human individuals. Study results and caveats: Clonotypes which were not shared had lower generation probabilities than clonotypes that all four donors shared. Measured sharing among donors was expected to vary with sequencing depth. A handful of donors showed sharing of approximately 5% of naive CD4 clonotypes.

Sequenced input: memory CD4+ T cells from PBMCs. The subset here: CD45RA-negative fraction. The source of this sequence is a man younger than 35 in good health. Some clones in this sample may be carry-over from other donors' samples.

In DNA, the CDR3 is TGTGCCAGCTCACCACCTAGCGGGAGCGCAGATACGCAGTATTTT. It translates to CASSPPSGSADTQYF. The chain employs TRBV18 and TRBJ2-3; TRBD2 matches 9 bases. V lost 0 bases to trimming and J lost 4 bases; unmatched junction nucleotides: 2. Per germline, CDR1 KGHSH and CDR2 LQKENI. The CDR3 runs to 15 residues.